Listed here are 23 T cell receptor beta chains from one sample, sequenced in a study of blood T cell repertoires in COVID-19. Repertoires were generated with immunoSEQ multiplex PCR, while TCRdb's copy carries only in-frame clones and drops some. The sample comprises more than 85,000 clones, around 88% of which are singletons, and 2.1% rests with the top ten. The sequencing input was peripheral blood. These TCRs come from a man aged 50-59 years with COVID-19, enrolled during active disease.

V gene TRBV7-9 combines with J gene TRBJ1-5; D is perhaps TRBD1 (5 bases). Trimming took off 1 base at V and 0 bases at J, with 10 bases between the two ends. The CDR3 is 16 amino acids. CDR1 and CDR2 from the germline V gene are SEHNR and FQNEAQ (reference sequence). CDR3 loop: CASSLGGLGSNQPQHF. DNA for the CDR3: TGTGCCAGCAGCTTAGGGGGACTGGGTAGCAATCAGCCCCAGCATTTT.

The table lists this clone with a few counts. The rearrangement uses TRBV4-2 and TRBJ2-1; D possibly corresponds to TRBD2 (5 bases). Germline V lookup: CDR1 LGHNA, CDR2 YNFKEQ. Trimming cost V 0 bases and J 3 bases, with 9 bases left between them. The length of the CDR3 is 15 residues. The CDR3 is CASSQEGGLYNEQFF. Written as DNA, the CDR3 is TGTGCCAGCAGCCAAGAGGGCGGACTCTACAATGAGCAGTTCTTC.

This clone was picked up one time. The V call is TRBV18, the J call TRBJ1-3; tentatively, D is TRBD1 (5 bases). The CDR3 loop spans 15 amino acids. From germline, CDR1 is KGHSH and CDR2 LQKENI. V was trimmed by 3 bases and J by 3 bases, leaving 12 bases between them. This CDR3 is CASSPRAGLGNTIYF. The CDR3 DNA reads TGTGCCAGCTCACCTCGAGCAGGGCTTGGAAACACCATATATTTT. The variable domain in full, with the rest retrieved from reference TRBV18 and TRBJ1-3, is NAGVMQNPRHLVRRRGQEARLRCSPMKGHSHVYWYRQLPEEGLKFMVYLQKENIIDESGMPKERFSAEFPKEGPSILRIQQVVRGDSAAYFCASSPRAGLGNTIYFGEGSWLTVV.

The CDR3 DNA is TGTGCCAGCAGTATCGGTCATTCCTCTGGAAACACCATATATTTT. Protein: CASSIGHSSGNTIYF. The rearrangement uses TRBV28 and TRBJ1-3; D gene ambiguous. Germline V lookup: CDR1 MDHEN, CDR2 SYDVKM. V lost 5 bases to trimming and J lost 0 bases, with 11 bases between them. The CDR3 covers 15 residues.

This chain uses TRBV3-1 (or the pseudogene TRBV3-2) with TRBJ2-4; tentatively, D is TRBD1 (6 bases). The CDR3 sequence is 16 residues long. Germline V gene sequence: CDR1 LGHDT, CDR2 YNNKEL (reference sequence). V was pared by 0 bases and J by 1 base, with 10 bases between. CDR3 DNA sequence: TGTGCCAGCAGCCAAGACACTAGGGGGGCCAAAAACATTCAGTACTTC. Translated: CASSQDTRGAKNIQYF.

The genes are TRBV7-3 and TRBJ2-3; no reliable D call. The V gene's germline CDR1 is SGHTA and CDR2 FQGTGA. The CDR3 length is 13 residues. V dropped 2 bases and J dropped 5 bases, with 8 bases sitting between them. The CDR3 nucleotides are TGTGCCAGCAGCTTAGGCTCTAGAGATACGCAGTATTTT. Its translation is CASSLGSRDTQYF.

CDR3 region: CASSKNTGTRVDTQYF. The CDR3 DNA reads TGTGCCAGCAGCAAGAATACCGGGACTAGAGTCGATACGCAGTATTTT. The chain combines TRBV11-2 with TRBJ2-3; 8 bases map to TRBD2. Unmatched junction bases numbered 13, after V lost 5 bases and J lost 6 bases. The CDR3 totals 16 residues. In germline, CDR1 is SGHAT, CDR2 FQNNGV.

The rearrangement links TRBV28 to TRBJ1-2, with 9 nucleotides matching TRBD1. V trimming: 5 bases; J trimming: 5 bases; junction bases outside the gene matches: 12. This CDR3 has 16 amino acids. Per germline, CDR1 MDHEN and CDR2 SYDVKM. In nucleotides, the CDR3 is TGTGCCAGCAGTATCAGCTACAGGGGGCGCCGGTATGGCTACACCTTC. Translation: CASSISYRGRRYGYTF.

The rearrangement joins TRBV6-5 to TRBJ1-6; TRBD1 is a possible D gene (5 bases). This CDR3 is built from 12 residues. Germline loops: CDR1 MNHEY, CDR2 SVGAGI. Trimming shortened V by 6 bases and J by 7 bases, and 7 bases separated the two germline ends. CDR3 residues: CASSRQNSPLHF. CDR3 DNA: TGTGCCAGCAGCAGACAGAATTCACCCCTCCACTTT.

The rearrangement joins TRBV5-4 to TRBJ1-2; weak D call: TRBD1 (6 bases). Trimming removed 4 bases from V and 4 bases from J, with 17 bases in between. The CDR3 totals 15 residues. Germline V lookup: CDR1 SGHNT, CDR2 YYREEE (reference sequence). Here the CDR3 reads CASSIQGFRIYGYTF. In nucleotides, the CDR3 is TGTGCCAGCAGCATACAGGGTTTTAGGATCTATGGCTACACCTTC.

The V gene is TRBV7-9, the J gene TRBJ1-4; D not resolved. In germline, CDR1 is SEHNR, CDR2 FQNEAQ (reference sequence). This CDR3 spans 14 amino acids. V was trimmed by 1 base and J by 4 bases, leaving 7 bases between them. The CDR3 DNA reads TGTGCCAGCAGCTTAGGCCGGAGTAATGAAAAACTGTTTTTT. Translation: CASSLGRSNEKLFF.

J is TRBJ2-7 and V is TRBV3-1 (or the pseudogene TRBV3-2); D is possibly TRBD1 (6 bases). Germline values: CDR1 LGHDT, CDR2 YNNKEL (reference sequence). The CDR3 runs to 13 residues. V was shortened by 4 bases and J by 5 bases, with 12 bases between the two germline ends. CDR3 in amino acids: CASSPAGAHEQYF. The DNA of the CDR3 is TGTGCCAGCAGCCCGGCAGGGGCCCACGAGCAGTACTTC.

This clone turned up a few times. The chain carries TRBV5-4 and TRBJ2-7; 11 bases agree with TRBD1. Germline V CDR1 and CDR2: SGHNT, YYREEE (reference sequence). CDR3 length equals 15 residues. The V segment lost 4 bases and the J segment 2 bases; nucleotides outside the gene matches: 5. DNA of the CDR3: TGTGCCAGCAGCCTTCCGGGACAGGGGGCCTACGAGCAGTACTTC. Translated: CASSLPGQGAYEQYF. Filled out from reference TRBV5-4 and TRBJ2-7, the complete variable domain reads ETGVTQSPTHLIKTRGQQVTLRCSSQSGHNTVSWYQQALGQGPQFIFQYYREEENGRGNFPPRFSGLQFPNYSSELNVNALELDDSALYLCASSLPGQGAYEQYFGPGTRLTVT.

This CDR3 is CASSEQGFSGNTIYF. The CDR3 nucleotides read TGTGCCAGTAGTGAACAGGGGTTTTCTGGAAACACCATATATTTT. The chain carries TRBV19 and TRBJ1-3, with 7 bases identical to TRBD1. The junction had 5 bases not matched to a gene; V was cut back by 5 bases and J by 1 base. The CDR3 is made up of 15 amino acids. CDR1 and CDR2 from the germline V gene are LNHDA and SQIVND (reference sequence).

J is TRBJ2-1 and V is TRBV7-2; 14 bases align to TRBD2. This CDR3 is 18 amino acids long. Trimming removed 1 base from V and 6 bases from J; junction bases left unmatched: 8. The germline V gene encodes CDR1 SGHTA and CDR2 FQGNSA. The CDR3 loop is CASSLGLAGGPIGNEQFF. CDR3 DNA: TGTGCCAGCAGCTTAGGACTAGCGGGGGGGCCGATCGGCAATGAGCAGTTCTTC.

V usage is TRBV9 and J usage is TRBJ2-3; 8 nucleotides align to TRBD2. The CDR3 is 16 residues long. Germline loops: CDR1 SGDLS, CDR2 YYNGEE. The V segment lost 4 bases and the J segment 0 bases; nucleotides outside the gene matches: 7. This CDR3 reads CASSWAGGTSTDTQYF. The CDR3 bases are TGTGCCAGCAGCTGGGCGGGGGGTACTAGCACAGATACGCAGTATTTT.

The V gene is TRBV21-1, the J gene TRBJ1-1; the table's D call of TRBD1 was not tested on the DNA. TRBV21-1 is described as a pseudogene. This CDR3 is 15 amino acids long. The CDR3 here is CASSKVHRRNTEAFF. CDR3 DNA: TGTGCCAGCAGCAAAGTCCACAGGAGAAACACTGAAGCTTTCTTT.

The V and J genes are TRBV10-3 and TRBJ2-7, with TRBD2 matching 7 bases. This CDR3 has 10 amino acids. J gave up 3 bases and V 11 bases, and 1 base lay outside the gene matches. Per germline, CDR1 ENHRY and CDR2 SYGVKD. CDR3 sequence: CAGGDYEQYF. The CDR3 DNA sequence: TGTGCCGGGGGGGACTACGAGCAGTACTTC.

V and J are TRBV4-3 and TRBJ2-7; tentative D call: TRBD1 (5 bases). The germline gives CDR1 LGHNA, CDR2 YSLEER. This CDR3 is 15 amino acids long. With 1 base removed from V and 3 bases from J, the gap between germline ends came to 13 bases. CDR3 residues: CASSQVGQGNYEQYF. CDR3 coding DNA: TGCGCCAGCAGCCAAGTAGGGCAGGGAAACTACGAGCAGTACTTC.

V is TRBV10-3 and J is TRBJ1-5; D perhaps matches TRBD1 (5 bases). This CDR3 contains 14 residues. Germline V CDR1 and CDR2: ENHRY, SYGVKD. V gave up 0 bases and J gave up 4 bases, with 7 bases separating them. The CDR3 sequence: CAISESPGNQPQHF. In nucleotides, the CDR3 is TGTGCCATCAGTGAGTCGCCAGGGAATCAGCCCCAGCATTTT.

The chain couples TRBV19 to TRBJ1-1; 10 nucleotides agree with TRBD1. CDR3 length: 12 amino acids. With 11 bases clipped from V and 5 bases from J, the junction kept 5 bases outside the gene matches. Germline V CDR1 and CDR2: LNHDA, SQIVND (reference sequence). CDR3 DNA sequence: TGTGCCTCGGACAGGGGGGAGACTGAAGCTTTCTTT. Its translation is CASDRGETEAFF.

The chain uses TRBV5-1 and TRBJ1-1, with D perhaps matching TRBD1 (6 bases). Germline assignment: CDR1 SGHRS and CDR2 YFSETQ. This CDR3 spans 13 amino acids. The V gene lost 4 bases and the J gene lost 8 bases, with 15 bases spanning the gap. The CDR3 sequence is CASSPLEQGEAFF. CDR3 bases: TGCGCCAGCAGCCCTTTGGAACAGGGAGAAGCTTTCTTT.

This clone was observed a few times. The rearrangement joins TRBV16 to TRBJ2-7; 13 bases match TRBD2. Trimming cost V 5 bases and J 5 bases; bases outside gene matches: 9. The CDR3 runs 16 residues. Germline V gene data show CDR1 as KGHSY and CDR2 as FQNENV. CDR3 sequence reads: CASSYTRGLAGNEQYF. Here the CDR3 DNA reads TGTGCCAGCAGCTATACACGGGGACTAGCGGGGAACGAGCAGTACTTC.